Below, 21 T cell receptor beta chains from the same sample are listed, as sequenced in a study of T cells in Graves' hyperthyroidism and ophthalmopathy. RNA transcripts were the template for amplifying TCR beta CDR3 regions. Researchers ran a first-round RT-PCR on the TCR CDR3 using the HTBI primer set. TCRdb reprocessed the multiplex PCR reads with MiXCR, giving one entry per CDR3 protein. The sample lists about 350,000 distinct CDR3 sequences; around 13% were seen once. Sequences were obtained from blood. These receptors all stem from a woman aged 30 to 39 with Graves' hyperthyroidism.

This rearrangement joins TRBV19 to TRBJ1-1; D is unclear. CDR1 LNHDA and CDR2 SQIVND come from the germline V gene (reference sequence). V gave up 3 bases and J gave up 4 bases, with 12 bases separating them. The length of the CDR3 is 14 residues. DNA for the CDR3: TGTGCCAGTAGTATCCGTGAGGTGGGCACTGAAGCTTTCTTT. Amino acids: CASSIREVGTEAFF.

This clonotype was observed at least ten times. V and J are TRBV7-9 and TRBJ2-7; D perhaps matches TRBD2 (5 bases). Trimming left V 5 bases short and J 9 bases short, with 11 bases between. CDR1 is SEHNR and CDR2 is FQNEAQ in the germline V gene (reference sequence). The CDR3 consists of 11 residues. DNA of the CDR3: TGTGCCAGCAGCCCGGGGAGCGCGCAGTACTTC. This sequence encodes CASSPGSAQYF.

This chain connects TRBV19 to TRBJ2-1; 8 nucleotides agree with TRBD1. The junction had 7 bases not matched to a gene; V was cut back by 1 base and J by 8 bases. The CDR3 spans 15 residues. Germline V gene sequence: CDR1 LNHDA, CDR2 SQIVND (reference sequence). CDR3 residues: CASSIGQGQRDEQFF. The CDR3 nucleotides are TGTGCCAGTAGTATAGGACAGGGGCAGCGCGATGAGCAGTTCTTC.

Ten or more counts support this clonotype. The chain uses TRBV2 and TRBJ2-1, with D possibly matching TRBD2 (6 bases). The CDR3 runs 13 residues. With 8 bases removed from V and 4 bases from J, the gap between germline ends came to 12 bases. Germline CDR1 SNHLY, CDR2 FYNNEI. The CDR3 protein is CASAGLSYNEQFF. As DNA, the CDR3 is TGTGCCAGCGCGGGACTGTCATACAATGAGCAGTTCTTC.

This clonotype appeared a few times. A much larger clone sits a single nucleotide away, making a read error possible. V is TRBV11-2 and J is TRBJ2-3; D is possibly TRBD2 (7 bases). Germline CDR1 SGHAT, CDR2 FQNNGV. CDR3 size: 17 residues. The CDR3 DNA follows: TGTGTCAGCAGCTTAGATTATCCAGCGGGGACAACAGATACGCAGTATTTT. This sequence encodes CVSSLDYPAGTTDTQYF. The complete variable domain, with remaining parts taken from reference TRBV11-2 and TRBJ2-3, reads EAGVAQSPRYKIIEKRQSVAFWCNPISGHATLYWYQQILGQGPKLLIQFQNNGVVDDSQLPKDRFSAERLKGVDSTLKIQPAKLEDSAVYLCVSSLDYPAGTTDTQYFGPGTRLTVL.

The chain links TRBV18 to TRBJ2-4; 9 bases align to TRBD2. Trimming at V came to 2 bases and at J to 0 bases, leaving 8 bases not matched to a gene. The CDR3 is made up of 18 amino acids. From germline, CDR1 is KGHSH and CDR2 LQKENI. The DNA for the CDR3 is TGTGCCAGCTCACCAATAGCGGGAGTGGAACTAGCCAAAAACATTCAGTACTTC. Encoded protein: CASSPIAGVELAKNIQYF.

This clonotype was found many times. The chain carries TRBV12-3 or TRBV12-4 and TRBJ2-3; 7 nucleotides line up with TRBD1. The trim removed 6 bases at V and 4 bases at J, leaving 13 bases unmatched. The CDR3 length is 16 residues. The CDR3 here is CASSAALLQGSDTQYF. CDR3 nucleotide sequence: TGTGCCAGCAGCGCCGCTCTCCTACAGGGGTCAGATACGCAGTATTTT.

For the CDR3, the DNA is TGTGCCAGTCGCGCCGGGACAGGTATGAGCGAGCAGTACTTC. Translating gives CASRAGTGMSEQYF. The rearrangement links TRBV27 to TRBJ2-7; 8 bases line up with TRBD1. The V and J ends lost 9 bases and 6 bases, in that order; junction bases with no gene match: 13. From germline, CDR1 is MNHEY and CDR2 SMNVEV (reference sequence). The CDR3 sequence is 14 residues long.

This clonotype has more than one count but fewer than ten. V is TRBV9 and J is TRBJ2-1; 7 bases are a match to TRBD2. V shed 5 bases and J 9 bases; nucleotides not matched to a gene: 8. From germline, CDR1 is SGDLS and CDR2 YYNGEE. The length of the CDR3 is 13 residues. CDR3 bases: TGTGCCAGCAGGACCGAGGCTAGCGGTGAGCAGTTCTTC. This gives the protein CASRTEASGEQFF.

In this sample, this clonotype turned up many times. V usage is TRBV2 and J usage is TRBJ2-1; 9 positions match TRBD2. The germline gives CDR1 SNHLY, CDR2 FYNNEI. The V segment lost 7 bases and the J segment 8 bases; nucleotides outside the gene matches: 21. There are 18 residues in the CDR3. The CDR3 spells CASIGASGIPLAVDEQFF. DNA for the CDR3: TGTGCCAGCATTGGGGCTAGCGGGATACCTCTCGCGGTAGATGAGCAGTTCTTC.

Ten or more counts support this clonotype. V gene TRBV11-2 combines with J gene TRBJ2-6; no clear D. The CDR3 sequence is 13 residues long. Germline-derived CDR1 and CDR2 are SGHAT and FQNNGV. With 5 bases removed from V and 5 bases from J, the gap between germline ends came to 7 bases. The CDR3 reads CASSPSRANVLTF. CDR3 coding DNA: TGTGCCAGCAGCCCAAGTAGGGCCAACGTCCTGACTTTC.

This clonotype appeared many times. The genes are TRBV7-8 and TRBJ2-3; tentatively, D is TRBD2 (5 bases). V shed 5 bases and J shed 1 base, with 19 bases lying between them. This CDR3 is 17 amino acids long. Germline CDR1 is SGHVS and CDR2 is FQNEAQ. Written as DNA, the CDR3 is TGTGCCAGCAGCCGCGCAGTCCGGACTCGGGGCACAGATACGCAGTATTTT. Protein product: CASSRAVRTRGTDTQYF. Full variable domain (remainder filled in from reference TRBV7-8 and TRBJ2-3): GAGVSQSPRYKVAKRGQDVALRCDPISGHVSLFWYQQALGQGPEFLTYFQNEAQLDKSGLPSDRFFAERPEGSVSTLKIQRTQQEDSAVYLCASSRAVRTRGTDTQYFGPGTRLTVL.

This chain links TRBV6-8 with TRBJ1-1; D unresolved. The CDR3 is 13 amino acids. V lost 10 bases, J lost 3 bases, and 15 bases lay in between. Germline CDR1 MNHGY, CDR2 SAAAGT. DNA of the CDR3: TGTGCCACCTTAGGAACTTCACACACTGAAGCTTTCTTT. Its protein product is CATLGTSHTEAFF.

This clonotype occurred many times. In DNA form, the CDR3 reads TGTGCCAGCAGCTCGCCGGGACACCACCGGGATGAGACCCAGTACTTC. Residues: CASSSPGHHRDETQYF. V usage is TRBV7-9 and J usage is TRBJ2-5; the D gene is possibly TRBD1 (6 bases). The V end was cut by 4 bases, the J end by 5 bases, with 20 bases between. Germline lookup yields CDR1 SEHNR and CDR2 FQNEAQ (reference sequence). CDR3 length equals 16 residues. The complete variable domain, with remaining parts taken from reference TRBV7-9 and TRBJ2-5, reads DTGVSQNPRHKITKRGQNVTFRCDPISEHNRLYWYRQTLGQGPEFLTYFQNEAQLEKSRLLSDRFSAERPKGSFSTLEIQRTEQGDSAMYLCASSSPGHHRDETQYFGPGTRLLVL.

This clonotype was observed at least ten times. The CDR3 DNA reads as TGTGCCAGCAGCCGCACCGGGACTCCTTTCAATGAGCAGTTCTTC. Amino acids: CASSRTGTPFNEQFF. The J gene is TRBJ2-1, the V gene TRBV7-2, with D perhaps TRBD2 (6 bases). Trimming removed 5 bases at V and 6 bases at J, with 17 bases between. CDR3 size: 15 residues. CDR1 SGHTA and CDR2 FQGNSA come from the germline V gene.

The CDR3 bases are TGCAGCGCCGATGCGGGAGTATTAGGAGAGACCCAGTACTTC. As protein: CSADAGVLGETQYF. The chain is built from TRBV29-1 and TRBJ2-5, with 7 bases aligning to TRBD2. CDR1 and CDR2 (germline): SQVTM, ANQGSEA. CDR3 length: 14 amino acids. The J segment lost 4 bases and the V segment lost 7 bases, leaving 12 bases of the junction unmatched.

This clonotype was found a few times. The genes are TRBV5-1 and TRBJ2-7; D might be TRBD1 or TRBD2, each matching 5 bases. Germline V gives CDR1 SGHRS, CDR2 YFSETQ. The length of the CDR3 is 16 residues. Trimming left V 0 bases short and J 6 bases short, with 19 bases between. The CDR3 DNA reads as TGCGCCAGCAGCTTGGCCCTAGCCAGGGAAGGAAGCGAGCAGTACTTC. Its translation is CASSLALAREGSEQYF.

This clonotype was observed at least ten times. The V and J genes are TRBV30 and TRBJ1-5; no clear D. V was shortened by 2 bases and J by 4 bases, with 9 bases between the two germline ends. Germline V gene lookup returns CDR1 GTSNPN and CDR2 SVGIG (reference sequence). This CDR3 contains 13 residues. The CDR3 nucleotides read TGTGCCTGGAGTCCGGGAGTTAATCAGCCCCAGCATTTT. Protein sequence: CAWSPGVNQPQHF.

The chain carries TRBV27 and TRBJ2-5; D is tentatively TRBD1 or TRBD2 (5 bases each). Germline assignment: CDR1 MNHEY and CDR2 SMNVEV (reference sequence). CDR3 length: 13 residues. V lost 6 bases and J lost 7, with 15 bases in between. The CDR3 loop reads CASSPQGVATQYF. In nucleotides, the CDR3 is TGTGCCAGCAGCCCGCAGGGAGTGGCGACCCAGTACTTC.

Ten or more counts support this clonotype. The V gene is TRBV6-2 or TRBV6-3, the J gene TRBJ2-5; D may be TRBD2 (6 bases). Germline values: CDR1 MNHEY, CDR2 SVGEGT. V lost 8 bases to trimming and J lost 1 base, with 20 bases between them. This CDR3 region has 16 residues. The CDR3 DNA follows: TGTGCCAGCCGCTACCTACCGGGGGTCGGCCAAGAGACCCAGTACTTC. It specifies CASRYLPGVGQETQYF.

The count of this clonotype is one. This may be a read error: a much more frequent sequence differs by one nucleotide. The chain combines TRBV19 with TRBJ1-1; D is possibly TRBD1 (6 bases). CDR3 size: 16 residues. Germline assignment: CDR1 LNHDA and CDR2 SQIVND (reference sequence). V shed 0 bases and J shed 3 bases, with 14 bases lying between them. The DNA for the CDR3 is TGTGCCAGTAGTATAGAGGGGGGCAAGCAATACACTGAAGCTTTCTTT. Its translation: CASSIEGGKQYTEAFF.